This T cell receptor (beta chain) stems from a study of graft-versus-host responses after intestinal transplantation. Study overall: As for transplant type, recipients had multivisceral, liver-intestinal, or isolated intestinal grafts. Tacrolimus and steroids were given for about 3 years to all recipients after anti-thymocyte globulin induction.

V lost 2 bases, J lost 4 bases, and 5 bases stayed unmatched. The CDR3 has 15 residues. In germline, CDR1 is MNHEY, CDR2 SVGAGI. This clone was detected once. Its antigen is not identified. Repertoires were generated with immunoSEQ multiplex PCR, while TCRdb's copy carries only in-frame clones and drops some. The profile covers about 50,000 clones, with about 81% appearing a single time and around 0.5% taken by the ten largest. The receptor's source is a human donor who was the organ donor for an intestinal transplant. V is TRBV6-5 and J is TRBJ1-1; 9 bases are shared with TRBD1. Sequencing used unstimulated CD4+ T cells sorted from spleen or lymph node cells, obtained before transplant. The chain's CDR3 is CASSYGGQGSTEAFF. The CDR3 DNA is TGTGCCAGCAGTTACGGAGGACAGGGGAGCACTGAAGCTTTCTTT.